A single T cell receptor beta chain is shown here with its context. The antigen it recognizes is unknown. Base qualities are not provided; no much larger clone lies one nucleotide away. Only healthy Caucasian donors were included. The twin cohort comprised three pairs of female monozygotic twins, all aged about 18 to 29 years. Positive isolation kits from Invitrogen were used to isolate the CD4+ and CD8+ T cell populations. The protocol used for the library was 5' RACE. These reads were obtained on an Illumina HiSeq 2000. Template switching added a universal primer binding site, and the final cDNA carried a unique molecular identifier that allowed TCR cDNA molecules to be counted accurately. Specific primers in the conserved constant-segment region were used to synthesize first-strand cDNA for the TCR alpha and beta chains. To control for contamination, every cDNA library was double barcoded, receiving both a SMART-Mk sample barcode and Illumina barcodes. TruSeq adapter sequences and Illumina sample barcodes were added in two successive PCR steps. The Illumina HiSeq platform was used with custom primers to sequence TCR alpha and beta cDNA libraries. The authors' analysis ran thus. Raw reads were processed with MiGEC to extract unique molecular identifiers, and MiXCR was used to determine CDR3 positions. For each individual, recombination models were inferred using an EM algorithm with the repgenHMM and IGoR tools. The analysis of shared clonotypes was done with the tcR package in R, with sharing normalized by the product of cloneset sizes. Out-of-frame nonproductive sequences were analyzed to study raw recombination free of thymic and clonal selection effects. In-frame beta chains were kept once TCRdb had trimmed the public reads at Q25 with fastp and called clones with MiXCR. Rows with one shared CDR3 protein collapse into an entry with the most common genes and DNA. Here the V and J calls rest on TCRdb's processing, not on the authors' analysis. The table for this sample lists around 500,000 distinct CDR3 sequences; approximately 15% of them were counted only once. The ten largest clonotypes hold 0.4% to 0.55% of the sample.

The data were obtained in a study of identical twins (dated by TCRdb to 2016 to 2018). Concerning the study at large: To test whether fetal clonotypes persist, the study used deep sequencing on TCR alpha and beta repertoires from monozygotic twins, unrelated adults of various ages, and cord blood. Replicate twin experiments were performed at different times using different library preparation protocols to rule out contamination.

CDR1 and CDR2 were assigned from the germline V gene (reference sequence) as LNHNV and YYDKDF. The cysteine opens and the phenylalanine closes a CDR3 of 12 amino acids. The retained sequence is limited to the CDR3, 36 bases, with the frame set at the first base. The V and J ends are trimmed by 1 base and 8 bases, leaving 6 bases between them. The paper's findings and limits, for the study overall: Fewer insertions were carried by abundant cord blood beta clonotypes, a similar but weaker trend appeared in young adult naive repertoires, and no such trend appeared in memory repertoires. In beta out-of-frame sequences, excess twin sharing was weaker, because having fewer shared sequences lowered the signal-to-noise ratio. Compared with coincidental sharing between unrelated individuals, out-of-frame TCR alpha sequences shared between twins had an excess of sequences with low generation probability. In monozygotic twins, out-of-frame TCR alpha sharing was systematically underestimated by recombination models, although the models agreed with sharing between unrelated individuals. Invariant T cells such as MAIT and iNKT could partly confound zero-insertion analyses, though diverse VJ usage argued against this for most clonotypes. Because the same donors could not be followed over many years, the conclusions depended on cross-sectional statistical analysis.

These data were also reused for a study on yellow fever vaccine responses in identical twins. The other study reports the following: According to the authors, the vaccine-induced T cell response in identical twins seemed to be partly convergent and partly specific to each individual. In identical twins, the study followed T cell clones that responded to the vaccine with precision.

This sequence uses TRBV15 and TRBJ2-1; the D gene is unclear. Sequencing was performed on CD4+ T cells sorted from blood. This receptor was taken from a young woman in good health. The DNA is TGTGCCACCAGCAGAGGAGTCGATGAGCAGTTCTTC. It translates to CATSRGVDEQFF. Extended through the reference TRBV15 and TRBJ2-1 proteins, this CDR3 yields the full variable domain: DAMVIQNPRYQVTQFGKPVTLSCSQTLNHNVMYWYQQKSSQAPKLLFHYYDKDFNNEADTPDNFQSRRPNTSFCFLDIRSPGLGDTAMYLCATSRGVDEQFFGPGTRLTVL.